This T cell receptor (beta chain) appears in the sequencing data of a study of CD8 T cells in ankylosing spondylitis. Overall study findings and caveats: Clones linked to the disease showed a CD8+ phenotype. They occurred at relatively low frequencies in peripheral blood. Some of the motif variants had earlier been found in reactive arthritis patients' fluid and blood. Disease-linked clones were reportedly significantly enriched in matched ankylosing spondylitis synovial fluid. Eight or nine highly homologous variants made up a TCR beta motif that seemed to typify ankylosing spondylitis blood.

To note about this clonotype: Antigen unknown.

This CDR3 spans 16 amino acids. Germline CDR1 MNHNS, CDR2 SASEGT. Trimming cost V 5 bases and J 9 bases; bases outside gene matches: 14. MiXCR, applied by TCRdb to the 5' RACE reads, yields one record per CDR3 protein. The top ten hold about 8.2% of the sample, which has a few hundred thousand distinct CDR3 sequences, about 20% seen once. V gene TRBV6-1 combines with J gene TRBJ2-1; TRBD2 matches 9 bases. The TCR sequence derives from a male donor with ankylosing spondylitis or in good health (not recorded which). Sequenced input: blood, either unsorted or a sorted T cell fraction (not recorded which). CDR3 residues: CASSPAVAGALSEQFF. The CDR3 DNA sequence: TGTGCCAGCAGTCCGGCGGTAGCGGGGGCCCTAAGTGAGCAGTTCTTC.